This T cell receptor (beta chain) was sequenced during a study of cytomegalovirus exposure and HLA in healthy donors. On the study more broadly: Per a later analysis, the 550 to 850 first-cohort and 100 to 150 validation repertoires shared one platform. Findings and caveats of the study: The tendency of first-cohort TCR clusters to co-occur in the 120 or so validation repertoires emerged from a later analysis. Listed as cytomegalovirus-associated were 164 TCR beta chains. Through in vitro validation, a few CMV-associated chains were shown to be specific for CMV antigens.

About this clone: No antigen is known for it.

V dropped 4 bases and J dropped 10; count of bases not matched to a gene: 14. Germline V gene lookup returns CDR1 MGHRA and CDR2 YSYEKL. This CDR3 has 16 residues. Generated by immunoSEQ multiplex PCR, the TCRdb table keeps only in-frame clones and is missing some. The sample consists of tens of thousands of clones, more than 75% of them appearing once. Sequencing was performed on PBMCs. The rearrangement links TRBV4-1 to TRBJ2-1; 9 bases fit TRBD2. The source is a young man in good health and CMV-seronegative. CDR3 nucleotide sequence: TGCGCCAGCAGCCGAGTCTCCGGGACTAGCTCCCGGGAGCAGTTCTTC. It encodes CASSRVSGTSSREQFF.